This entry lists 23 T cell receptor beta chains sequenced from one sample in a study of blood T cell repertoires in COVID-19. The assay was immunoSEQ multiplex PCR, and TCRdb's table has in-frame clones only and misses some. The profile shows about 160,000 clones, about four fifths of them singletons. Sequencing was carried out using PBMCs or T cells enriched from blood (not recorded which). Receptors originate from a woman in her sixties or seventies who had recovered from COVID-19.

CDR3 sequence reads: CATSDVQGTSTDTQYF. CDR3 DNA sequence: TGTGCCACCAGTGATGTCCAGGGAACTAGCACAGATACGCAGTATTTT. The genes are TRBV24-1 and TRBJ2-3; perhaps TRBD1 as D (5 bases). Trimming removed 3 bases at V and 0 bases at J, with 12 bases between. In germline, CDR1 is KGHDR, CDR2 SFDVKD. The CDR3 is 16 residues long.

The rearrangement uses TRBV3-1 (or the pseudogene TRBV3-2) and TRBJ1-5, with TRBD1 matching over 7 bases. Germline loops: CDR1 LGHDT, CDR2 YNNKEL (reference sequence). This CDR3 comprises 15 residues. V gave up 4 bases and J gave up 4 bases; unmatched junction bases: 7. The CDR3 here is CASSPRWDSNQPQHF. CDR3 bases: TGTGCCAGCAGCCCTAGATGGGACAGTAATCAGCCCCAGCATTTT.

As concerns this clone: This sample includes further DNA sequences coding for the same CDR3. The chain uses TRBV12-3 or TRBV12-4 and TRBJ1-5; D may be TRBD1 (6 bases). V lost 6 bases, J lost 4 bases, and 10 bases lay in between. The CDR3 length is 13 residues. The CDR3 DNA follows: TGTGCCAGCAGAGGAACAGGGAATCAGCCCCAGCATTTT. Protein product: CASRGTGNQPQHF.

The CDR3 DNA reads TGTGCCAGCAGCTTAGTACGGGTTGAGGAGCAGTACTTC. It codes for CASSLVRVEEQYF. The chain couples TRBV7-2 to TRBJ2-7; D is unresolved. Trimming shortened V by 1 base and J by 7 bases, and 11 bases separated the two germline ends. Germline lookup yields CDR1 SGHTA and CDR2 FQGNSA. CDR3 length: 13 residues.

This chain joins TRBV28 and TRBJ2-7; 10 bases fit TRBD1. The CDR3 is made up of 15 amino acids. The V gene end was trimmed by 5 bases and the J gene end by 6 bases; junction bases not matched to a gene: 10. Germline lookup yields CDR1 MDHEN and CDR2 SYDVKM. The CDR3 protein is CASSASGTGEREQYF. For the CDR3, the DNA is TGTGCCAGCAGTGCCTCCGGGACAGGGGAGCGCGAGCAGTACTTC.

This chain uses TRBV7-9 with TRBJ2-3, with 7 bases aligning to TRBD1. Losses at the gene ends were 1 base for V and 5 bases for J; bases not matched to a gene: 6. Germline CDR1 SEHNR, CDR2 FQNEAQ (reference sequence). The CDR3 spans 15 residues. CDR3 DNA sequence: TGTGCCAGCAGCTTAGAGGGGGCCCGAATAGATACGCAGTATTTT. Translating gives CASSLEGARIDTQYF. Full variable domain (remainder filled in from reference TRBV7-9 and TRBJ2-3): DTGVSQNPRHKITKRGQNVTFRCDPISEHNRLYWYRQTLGQGPEFLTYFQNEAQLEKSRLLSDRFSAERPKGSFSTLEIQRTEQGDSAMYLCASSLEGARIDTQYFGPGTRLTVL.

This chain links TRBV10-1 with TRBJ1-6; possible D gene TRBD1, 6 bases. V gave up 11 bases and J gave up 3 bases, with 14 bases separating them. The CDR3 is 14 residues long. Germline-derived CDR1 and CDR2 are WNHNN and SYGVQD (reference sequence). CDR3 sequence (DNA): TGCGCCGGCAAATGGGGACACTATAATTCACCCCTCCACTTT. Encoded protein: CAGKWGHYNSPLHF.

The chain joins TRBV9 to TRBJ1-6; D is unclear. Germline lookup yields CDR1 SGDLS and CDR2 YYNGEE. The V end lost 4 bases, the J end lost 2 bases, and 13 bases lay between the germline ends. This CDR3 contains 16 residues. Written as DNA, the CDR3 is TGTGCCAGCAGCCCCTCGGGGAGCGCCTATAATTCACCCCTCCACTTT. Encoded protein: CASSPSGSAYNSPLHF.

This clone appeared a few times. V gene TRBV29-1 combines with J gene TRBJ1-2; 9 bases line up with TRBD1. Germline V gene sequence: CDR1 SQVTM, CDR2 ANQGSEA. CDR3 size: 15 residues. V shed 0 bases, J shed 8 bases, and the junction held 10 bases outside the gene matches. For the CDR3, the DNA is TGCAGCGTTGAAGATTGGCGGACAGGGGAGACGGGCTACACCTTC. Protein sequence: CSVEDWRTGETGYTF.

This clone was observed a handful of times. V gene TRBV5-1 combines with J gene TRBJ1-1; TRBD1 might be the D (6 bases). Germline lookup yields CDR1 SGHRS and CDR2 YFSETQ. V was clipped by 0 bases and J by 4 bases, with 19 bases between them. The CDR3 is 17 amino acids. The CDR3 nucleotides read TGCGCCAGCAGCTTGGAATTGGCCAGGGGAAGGGGCACTGAAGCTTTCTTT. The encoded protein is CASSLELARGRGTEAFF.

The rearrangement links TRBV9 to TRBJ2-1, with 12 bases aligning to TRBD2. The CDR3 extends over 15 amino acids. Unmatched junction bases numbered 3, after V lost 3 bases and J lost 5 bases. Germline V gene sequence: CDR1 SGDLS, CDR2 YYNGEE. The CDR3 bases are TGTGCCAGCAGCGCAGGACTAGCGGGGCACAATGAGCAGTTCTTC. Encoded protein: CASSAGLAGHNEQFF.

The chain combines TRBV6-5 with TRBJ1-5; D is unclear. CDR1 and CDR2 (germline): MNHEY, SVGAGI. This CDR3 contains 13 residues. The V gene lost 8 bases and the J gene lost 0 bases, with 8 bases spanning the gap. CDR3 amino acids: CASREYSNQPQHF. In DNA form, the CDR3 reads TGTGCCAGCCGGGAATATAGCAATCAGCCCCAGCATTTT.

This clone was seen a single time. The J gene is TRBJ1-1, the V gene TRBV19, with D tentatively TRBD1 (6 bases). This CDR3 spans 15 amino acids. The V end lost 9 bases, the J end lost 2 bases, and 19 bases lay between the germline ends. CDR1 and CDR2 from the germline V gene are LNHDA and SQIVND (reference sequence). Written as DNA, the CDR3 is TGTGCCAGCACACCGGGACACATGGCAAACACTGAAGCTTTCTTT. This sequence encodes CASTPGHMANTEAFF. The full variable domain, its missing parts supplied by reference TRBV19 and TRBJ1-1, is DGGITQSPKYLFRKEGQNVTLSCEQNLNHDAMYWYRQDPGQGLRLIYYSQIVNDFQKGDIAEGYSVSREKKESFPLTVTSAQKNPTAFYLCASTPGHMANTEAFFGQGTRLTVV.

J is TRBJ1-1 and V is TRBV5-4, with D possibly TRBD1 on 6 matching bases. CDR3 length: 15 amino acids. Trimming pared 0 bases from V and 7 bases from J, leaving 16 bases between. Germline CDR1 and CDR2: SGHNT and YYREEE (reference sequence). The CDR3 coding sequence is TGTGCCAGCAGCTTGGGGGGTACTGGGGGCGGTGAAGCTTTCTTT. Translated, it gives CASSLGGTGGGEAFF.

The CDR3 here is CATGLAGGVQETQYF. The CDR3 nucleotides read TGTGCCACGGGACTAGCGGGGGGGGTTCAAGAGACCCAGTACTTC. The genes are TRBV10-3 and TRBJ2-5, with 16 bases that match TRBD2. The CDR3 totals 15 residues. Trimming removed 10 bases from V and 2 bases from J; junction bases left unmatched: 4. In germline, CDR1 is ENHRY, CDR2 SYGVKD.

This chain uses TRBV27 with TRBJ2-3, with TRBD2 matching over 11 bases. The CDR3 covers 15 residues. With 6 bases clipped from V and 2 bases from J, the junction kept 4 bases outside the gene matches. Germline V lookup: CDR1 MNHEY, CDR2 SMNVEV (reference sequence). The CDR3 DNA reads as TGTGCCAGCAGGTCTAGCGGGGGGTACACAGATACGCAGTATTTT. This encodes CASRSSGGYTDTQYF.

The count of this clone is one. The chain is built from TRBV12-5 and TRBJ1-4, with 7 bases lining up with TRBD1. CDR3 size: 16 residues. Per the germline V gene, CDR1 is LGHNT and CDR2 is FRNRAP. Unmatched junction bases numbered 8, after V lost 2 bases and J lost 5 bases. CDR3 amino acids: CASGLPDRISNEKLFF. CDR3 nucleotides: TGTGCTAGTGGTTTGCCGGACAGGATTTCCAATGAAAAACTGTTTTTT.

The rearrangement uses TRBV18 and TRBJ2-7; the match to TRBD2 covers 11 bases. The length of the CDR3 is 15 residues. With V trimmed by 4 bases and J by 4 bases, 6 bases remained unmatched. Germline V gene lookup returns CDR1 KGHSH and CDR2 LQKENI. CDR3 bases: TGTGCCAGCTCACTTGGACTAGCGGGTGTTTACGAGCAGTACTTC. Residues: CASSLGLAGVYEQYF.

This clone was seen just once. The genes are TRBV2 and TRBJ2-3; the match to TRBD2 covers 8 bases. The ends lost 10 bases at V and 2 bases at J; junction bases unmatched: 8. Looked up from germline, CDR1 is SNHLY and CDR2 is FYNNEI. The CDR3 has 14 amino acids. The CDR3 here is CANPIAGITDTQYF. The DNA of the CDR3 is TGTGCCAACCCTATAGCGGGAATCACAGATACGCAGTATTTT. The complete variable domain, with remaining parts taken from reference TRBV2 and TRBJ2-3, reads EPEVTQTPSHQVTQMGQEVILRCVPISNHLYFYWYRQILGQKVEFLVSFYNNEISEKSEIFDDQFSVERPDGSNFTLKIRSTKLEDSAMYFCANPIAGITDTQYFGPGTRLTVL.

V and J are TRBV5-1 and TRBJ2-5, with TRBD2 matching over 10 bases. J was trimmed by 2 bases and V by 0 bases; bases with no gene match: 4. The CDR3 is 16 residues long. Looked up from germline, CDR1 is SGHRS and CDR2 is YFSETQ. As DNA, the CDR3 is TGCGCCAGCAGCTTGGGGCTAGCGGGGGCTCAAGAGACCCAGTACTTC. Residues: CASSLGLAGAQETQYF.

The chain has TRBV15 and TRBJ2-5; 7 bases agree with TRBD2. This CDR3 is built from 14 residues. Germline V CDR1 and CDR2: LNHNV, YYDKDF (reference sequence). The V gene end was trimmed by 3 bases and the J gene end by 1 base; junction bases not matched to a gene: 2. CDR3: CATSRGGTQETQYF. CDR3 DNA: TGTGCCACCAGCAGGGGGGGGACCCAAGAGACCCAGTACTTC. The full variable domain, rest sourced from reference TRBV15 and TRBJ2-5, is DAMVIQNPRYQVTQFGKPVTLSCSQTLNHNVMYWYQQKSSQAPKLLFHYYDKDFNNEADTPDNFQSRRPNTSFCFLDIRSPGLGDTAMYLCATSRGGTQETQYFGPGTRLLVL.

The J gene is TRBJ1-1, the V gene TRBV7-2; no reliable D call. In germline, CDR1 is SGHTA, CDR2 FQGNSA. The V gene lost 2 bases and the J gene lost 3 bases, with 10 bases spanning the gap. This CDR3 region has 14 residues. The CDR3, as DNA: TGTGCCAGCAGCTTAAACCCTACTGACACTGAAGCTTTCTTT. It codes for CASSLNPTDTEAFF. Filled out from reference TRBV7-2 and TRBJ1-1, the complete variable domain reads GAGVSQSPSNKVTEKGKDVELRCDPISGHTALYWYRQSLGQGLEFLIYFQGNSAPDKSGLPSDRFSAERTGGSVSTLTIQRTQQEDSAVYLCASSLNPTDTEAFFGQGTRLTVV.

The chain uses TRBV2 and TRBJ2-7; TRBD1 aligns across 12 bases. The CDR3 is 15 amino acids. Germline CDR1 is SNHLY and CDR2 is FYNNEI. J was trimmed by 7 bases and V by 6 bases; bases with no gene match: 10. The CDR3 nucleotides are TGTGCCAGCAGCCTAGGCGGGACAGGGGGCAGGGAGCAGTACTTC. The encoded protein is CASSLGGTGGREQYF.